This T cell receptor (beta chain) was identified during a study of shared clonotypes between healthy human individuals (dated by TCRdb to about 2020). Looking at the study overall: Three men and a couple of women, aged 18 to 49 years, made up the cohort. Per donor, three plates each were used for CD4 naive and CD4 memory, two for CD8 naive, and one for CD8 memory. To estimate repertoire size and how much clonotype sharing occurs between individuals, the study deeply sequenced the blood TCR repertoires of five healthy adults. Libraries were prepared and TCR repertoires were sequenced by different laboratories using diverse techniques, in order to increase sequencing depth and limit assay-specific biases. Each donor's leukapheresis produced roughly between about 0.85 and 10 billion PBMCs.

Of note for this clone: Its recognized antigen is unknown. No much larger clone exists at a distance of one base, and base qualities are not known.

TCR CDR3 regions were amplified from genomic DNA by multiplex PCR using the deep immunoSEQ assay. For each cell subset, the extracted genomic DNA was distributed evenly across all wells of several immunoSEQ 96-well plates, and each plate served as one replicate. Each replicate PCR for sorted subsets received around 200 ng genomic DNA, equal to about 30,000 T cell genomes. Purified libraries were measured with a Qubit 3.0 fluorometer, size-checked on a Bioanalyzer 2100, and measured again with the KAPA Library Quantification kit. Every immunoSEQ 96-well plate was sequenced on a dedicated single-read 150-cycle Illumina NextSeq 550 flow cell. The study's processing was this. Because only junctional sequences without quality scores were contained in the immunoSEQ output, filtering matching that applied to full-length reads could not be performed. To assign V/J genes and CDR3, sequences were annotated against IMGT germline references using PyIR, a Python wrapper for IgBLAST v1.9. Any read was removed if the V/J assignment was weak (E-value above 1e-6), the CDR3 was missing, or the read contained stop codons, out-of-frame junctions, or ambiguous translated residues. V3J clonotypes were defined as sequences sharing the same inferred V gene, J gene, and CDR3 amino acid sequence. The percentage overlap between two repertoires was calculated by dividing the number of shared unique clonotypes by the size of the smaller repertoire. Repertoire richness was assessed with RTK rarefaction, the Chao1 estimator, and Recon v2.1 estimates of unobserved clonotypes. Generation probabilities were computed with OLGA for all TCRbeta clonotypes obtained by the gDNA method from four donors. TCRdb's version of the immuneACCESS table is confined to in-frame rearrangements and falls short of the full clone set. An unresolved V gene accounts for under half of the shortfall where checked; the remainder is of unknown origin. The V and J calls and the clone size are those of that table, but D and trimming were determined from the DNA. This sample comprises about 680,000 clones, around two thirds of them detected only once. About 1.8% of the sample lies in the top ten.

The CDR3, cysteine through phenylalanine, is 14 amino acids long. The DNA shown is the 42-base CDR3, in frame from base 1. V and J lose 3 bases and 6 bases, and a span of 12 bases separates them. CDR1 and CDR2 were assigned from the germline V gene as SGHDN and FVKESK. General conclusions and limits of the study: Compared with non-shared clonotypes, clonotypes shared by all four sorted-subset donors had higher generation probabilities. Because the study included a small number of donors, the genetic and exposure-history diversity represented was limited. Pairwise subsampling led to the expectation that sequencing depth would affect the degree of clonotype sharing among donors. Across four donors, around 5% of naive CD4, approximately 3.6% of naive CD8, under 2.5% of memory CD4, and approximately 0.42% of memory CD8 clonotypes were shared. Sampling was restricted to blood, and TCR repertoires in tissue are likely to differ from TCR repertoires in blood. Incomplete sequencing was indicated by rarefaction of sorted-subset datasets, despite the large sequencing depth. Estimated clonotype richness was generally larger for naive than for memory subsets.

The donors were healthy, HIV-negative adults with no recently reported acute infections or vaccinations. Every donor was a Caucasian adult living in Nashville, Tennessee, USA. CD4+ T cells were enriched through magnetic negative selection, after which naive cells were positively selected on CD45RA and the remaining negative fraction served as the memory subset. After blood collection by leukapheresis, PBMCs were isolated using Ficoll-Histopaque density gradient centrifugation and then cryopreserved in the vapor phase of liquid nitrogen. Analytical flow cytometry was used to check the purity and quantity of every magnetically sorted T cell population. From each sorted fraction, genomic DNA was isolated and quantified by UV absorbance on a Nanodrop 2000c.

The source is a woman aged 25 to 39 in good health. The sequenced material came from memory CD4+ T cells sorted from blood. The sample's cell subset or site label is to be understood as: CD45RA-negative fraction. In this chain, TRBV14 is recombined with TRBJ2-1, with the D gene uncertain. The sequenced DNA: TGTGCCAGCAGCCATAAGCTAGTTGCCAATGAGCAGTTCTTC. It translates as CASSHKLVANEQFF.